This is a list of T cell receptor beta chains from one sample in a study of blood T cell repertoires in COVID-19. Generated by immunoSEQ multiplex PCR, the TCRdb table keeps only in-frame clones and is missing some. This sample has about 250,000 clones; 88% occur once, and the top ten carry 6% to 6.5%. Sequencing input: peripheral blood. These TCRs come from a woman under 40 with COVID-19, enrolled during active disease. Each CDR3 is given with its conserved first and last residue. The D gene is left open where the match is weak. Clone size appears in some rows only: once, few, many, or a class for an expanded clone.

d_call clone_size j_call v_call cdr3_aa cdr3_nt
. . TRBJ2-1 TRBV11-1 CASSLAGNEQFF TGTGCCAGCAGCTTAGCCGGCAATGAGCAGTTCTTC
. . TRBJ2-2 TRBV19 CASSIGGANTGELFF TGTGCCAGTAGTATAGGCGGGGCGAACACCGGGGAGCTGTTTTTT
TRBD2 once TRBJ2-5 TRBV3-1/TRBV3-2 CASSQATGGLSGETQYF TGTGCCAGCAGCCAAGCTACGGGGGGGCTTTCTGGTGAGACCCAGTACTTC
. few TRBJ2-1 TRBV7-9 CASSLALVFSSYNEQFF TGTGCCAGCAGCTTAGCGCTGGTATTCAGCTCCTACAATGAGCAGTTCTTC
. few TRBJ1-1 TRBV6-5 CASSYAGVTEAFF TGTGCCAGCAGTTATGCAGGGGTTACTGAAGCTTTCTTT
. . TRBJ2-3 TRBV10-1 CASSESDSVFPDTQYF TGCGCCAGCAGTGAGTCGGATAGCGTCTTTCCAGATACGCAGTATTTT
TRBD1 . TRBJ1-4 TRBV24-1 CATSDPRTGGEKLFF TGTGCCACCAGTGACCCTCGGACAGGGGGCGAAAAACTGTTTTTT
TRBD2 . TRBJ2-2 TRBV14 CASSQGLAGASAGELFF TGTGCCAGCAGCCAGGGACTAGCGGGAGCCTCCGCCGGGGAGCTGTTTTTT
. . TRBJ1-6 TRBV28 CASSLDGGRIISPLHF TGTGCCAGCAGTTTGGACGGGGGGCGTATTATTTCACCCCTCCACTTT
. . TRBJ2-3 TRBV5-1 CASSLAETSTDTQYF TGCGCCAGCAGCTTAGCGGAAACTAGCACAGATACGCAGTATTTT
. . TRBJ2-3 TRBV28 CASSAGGTSTDTQYF TGTGCCAGCAGCGCCGGGGGTACTAGCACAGATACGCAGTATTTT
TRBD1 . TRBJ2-1 TRBV6-5 CDRQGPYNEQFF TGTGACAGACAGGGACCTTACAATGAGCAGTTCTTC
. few TRBJ1-3 TRBV19 CASSTRQNSGNTIYF TGTGCCAGTAGTACCCGACAGAACTCTGGAAACACCATATATTTT
. once TRBJ2-1 TRBV18 CASSPGDFNEQFF TGTGCCAGCTCACCCGGAGATTTCAATGAGCAGTTCTTC
TRBD1 . TRBJ1-5 TRBV19 CASRLDRENSNQPQHF TGTGCCAGTAGATTAGACAGGGAGAATAGCAATCAGCCCCAGCATTTT
. . TRBJ2-6 TRBV19 CASSRGSYSGANVLTF TGTGCCAGTAGTAGAGGATCATACTCTGGGGCCAACGTCCTGACTTTC
. . TRBJ1-1 TRBV3-1/TRBV3-2 CASPRAGGDTEAFF TGTGCCAGCCCCCGGGCGGGGGGGGACACTGAAGCTTTCTTT
TRBD2 . TRBJ2-7 TRBV4-1 CASSQVPWRGDRNYEQYF TGCGCCAGCAGCCAAGTCCCATGGCGGGGGGACCGGAACTACGAGCAGTACTTC
TRBD2 few TRBJ2-2 TRBV28 CASSLWSLAGGPGELFF TGTGCCAGCAGTTTATGGTCCCTAGCGGGGGGTCCCGGGGAGCTGTTTTTT
. . TRBJ1-1 TRBV29-1 CSTMRVLSTEAFF TGCAGCACAATGAGGGTTCTGAGCACTGAAGCTTTCTTT
TRBD1 . TRBJ1-5 TRBV18 CASSSGQATLSNQPQHF TGTGCCAGCTCATCGGGACAGGCGACCCTTAGCAATCAGCCCCAGCATTTT
TRBD1 . TRBJ1-2 TRBV27 CASSLIGQGASGNGYTF TGTGCCAGCAGTTTAATTGGGCAGGGGGCCAGCGGGAATGGCTACACCTTC
TRBD2 . TRBJ2-1 TRBV7-2 CASSSGVINEQFF TGTGCCAGCAGTAGCGGGGTGATCAATGAGCAGTTCTTC
. . TRBJ1-2 TRBV7-9 CASSLGEGTYGYTF TGTGCCAGCAGCTTAGGGGAGGGAACCTATGGCTACACCTTC
TRBD2 . TRBJ2-2 TRBV7-6 CASSSRLAGGTTGELFF TGTGCCAGCAGCTCCAGACTAGCGGGGGGAACAACCGGGGAGCTGTTTTTT
TRBD2 few TRBJ2-3 TRBV27 CASSLSLGTSPPDTQYF TGTGCCAGCAGTTTATCACTGGGGACTAGCCCCCCGGATACGCAGTATTTT
. once TRBJ2-5 TRBV2 CASGGNHQETQYF TGTGCCAGTGGGGGGAACCACCAAGAGACCCAGTACTTC
. few TRBJ1-5 TRBV19 CASKGFREGNQPQHF TGTGCCAGTAAAGGGTTCAGGGAGGGCAATCAGCCCCAGCATTTT
TRBD2 . TRBJ2-1 TRBV10-3 CAGGGNSYNEQFF TGTGCCGGCGGGGGGAATTCCTACAATGAGCAGTTCTTC
. . TRBJ2-1 TRBV5-1 CASSFLETEYDRQFF TGCGCCAGCAGCTTTCTAGAAACCGAATATGATAGGCAGTTCTTC
. . TRBJ2-2 TRBV6-5 CASSYSLGTGELFF TGTGCCAGCAGTTACTCGCTAGGAACCGGGGAGCTGTTTTTT
TRBD1 . TRBJ1-1 TRBV29-1 CSVDRTGNTEAFF TGCAGCGTTGACAGGACAGGGAACACTGAAGCTTTCTTT
TRBD1 . TRBJ1-2 TRBV19 CASSRVGTGIGGYTF TGTGCCAGTAGTAGGGTGGGGACAGGGATTGGAGGCTACACCTTC
. . TRBJ2-1 TRBV11-2 CASSSRYDEQFF TGTGCCAGCAGCTCCCGTTATGATGAGCAGTTCTTC
TRBD1 . TRBJ2-5 TRBV3-1/TRBV3-2 CASSRGQVQETQYF TGTGCCAGCAGTCGAGGACAGGTCCAAGAGACCCAGTACTTC
TRBD2 . TRBJ2-1 TRBV5-6 CATRILAGGPQNEQFF TGTGCGACCAGGATACTAGCGGGAGGGCCTCAGAATGAGCAGTTCTTC
. . TRBJ2-5 TRBV7-2 CASSSWGPQETQYF TGTGCCAGCAGCTCCTGGGGGCCACAAGAGACCCAGTACTTC
. few TRBJ2-1 TRBV3-1/TRBV3-2 CASSPLRPGYSYNEQFF TGTGCCAGCAGCCCATTACGGCCGGGGTACTCCTACAATGAGCAGTTCTTC
. . TRBJ1-5 TRBV19 CASRRRQVNQPQHF TGTGCCAGTAGGCGACGACAGGTCAATCAGCCCCAGCATTTT
. . TRBJ1-2 TRBV4-1 CASSQKRSEGGVFYGYTF TGCGCCAGCAGCCAAAAAAGGTCCGAAGGAGGGGTTTTCTATGGCTACACCTTC
TRBD1 few TRBJ1-1 TRBV19 CASSSQGAVTEAFF TGTGCCAGTAGTTCACAGGGGGCGGTCACTGAAGCTTTCTTT
. . TRBJ2-3 TRBV5-1 CASSLALAADTQYF TGCGCCAGCAGCTTGGCTCTAGCTGCAGATACGCAGTATTTT
. few TRBJ1-3 TRBV28 CASSLNLSGNTIYF TGTGCCAGCAGTTTAAATCTCTCTGGAAACACCATATATTTT
. . TRBJ2-1 TRBV15 CATSSRSEREQFF TGTGCCACCAGCAGCCGTAGCGAGAGAGAGCAGTTCTTC
TRBD1 . TRBJ2-5 TRBV6-1 CASSESPGGQETQYF TGTGCCAGCAGTGAATCGCCAGGGGGCCAAGAGACCCAGTACTTC
. . TRBJ2-3 TRBV2 CATPTGDRTDTQYF TGTGCCACTCCTACGGGAGATCGAACAGATACGCAGTATTTT
. . TRBJ1-2 TRBV5-8 CASSSYGHDYGYTF TGTGCCAGCAGCTCATACGGACACGATTATGGCTACACCTTC
. . TRBJ2-1 TRBV9 CASSQGGAASGYNEQFF TGTGCCAGCAGCCAAGGGGGGGCGGCTAGCGGTTACAATGAGCAGTTCTTC
. . TRBJ2-5 TRBV4-3 CASSQAEWETQYF TGCGCCAGCAGCCAAGCTGAGTGGGAGACCCAGTACTTC
. once TRBJ2-5 TRBV30 CAWTIQETQYF TGTGCCTGGACTATTCAAGAGACCCAGTACTTC
TRBD1 . TRBJ1-2 TRBV2 CASSRQGPGYGYTF TGTGCCAGCAGTAGACAGGGGCCCGGATATGGCTACACCTTC